The clone carrying this TCR beta chain was seen a handful of times. Its antigen is not identified. These data originate in a study of response to subunit inactivated influenza vaccine. TCRdb redid the calling of the RT-PCR reads with MiXCR, one entry per CDR3 protein. The top ten clones hold about a tenth of a sample with 800,000 or so distinct CDR3 sequences, over 20% of them seen once. The CDR3 runs 14 residues. V lost 4 bases and J 7 bases, leaving 14 bases between the germline ends. Germline CDR1 SEHNR, CDR2 FQNEAQ (reference sequence). Findings and caveats of the study: That few new T cells are recruited by each seasonal influenza vaccination was the authors' suggestion.

The rearrangement uses TRBV7-9 and TRBJ2-1; the D gene is possibly TRBD2 (6 bases). This TCR was recovered from a man aged 50-60 years who received an inactivated influenza vaccine. The source was PBMCs from blood, collected more than 4 days after vaccination. CDR3 sequence (DNA): TGTGCCAGCAGCTACGACTTGGGGGGAAATGAGCAGTTCTTC. Translated: CASSYDLGGNEQFF.